A single sample gave rise to the 14 T cell receptor beta chains below, sequenced in a study of T cells in Graves' hyperthyroidism and ophthalmopathy. The TCR beta CDR3 regions underwent amplification using RNA transcripts as the source. Using the HTBI primer set, a first-round RT-PCR was run on the TCR CDR3. TCRdb processed the multiplex PCR reads anew with MiXCR; each CDR3 protein has one entry. This table has 89,000 or so distinct CDR3 sequences, 35% to 45% appearing once. Sequencing was done on a sample of peripheral blood or thyroid tissue (not recorded which). The receptors stem from a woman aged 25 to 45 with Graves' hyperthyroidism.

As concerns this clonotype: It is unclear where the CDR3 begins or ends on the DNA, so no DNA is shown, and the CDR3 is as TCRdb lists it. V gene TRBV11-1 combines with J gene TRBJ1-5; the D segment call TRBD1 is taken from the table without a DNA check. The CDR3 length equals 21 residues, ends included. Per germline, CDR1 SGHAT and CDR2 FQDESV (reference sequence). The CDR3 spells CASSFYICSARFGQGNQPQHF.

This clonotype was counted many times. The rearrangement uses TRBV5-5 and TRBJ2-7, with D perhaps TRBD1 or TRBD2 (5 bases each). Germline assignment: CDR1 SGHKS and CDR2 YYEKEE (reference sequence). V lost 4 bases, J lost 2 bases, and 13 bases lay in between. The CDR3 loop spans 14 amino acids. CDR3 coding DNA: TGTGCCAGCAGCCCCGAGGGGAGACCCTACGAGCAGTACTTC. Translating gives CASSPEGRPYEQYF.

V is TRBV15 and J is TRBJ1-5, with TRBD1 identical over 7 bases. With 3 bases clipped from V and 4 bases from J, the junction kept 6 bases outside the gene matches. Germline-derived CDR1 and CDR2 are LNHNV and YYDKDF (reference sequence). CDR3 length: 15 residues. CDR3 DNA: TGTGCCACCAGCAGTGCGGGACAGCTTAATCAGCCCCAGCATTTT. It is translated as CATSSAGQLNQPQHF.

This rearrangement joins TRBV5-1 to TRBJ2-6; D is unresolved. CDR3 length: 21 amino acids. Germline-derived CDR1 and CDR2 are SGHRS and YFSETQ. The germline V and J ends were trimmed by 0 bases and 0 bases, with 22 bases remaining between them. CDR3 sequence: CASSLVGDTSGGSSGANVLTF. Here the CDR3 DNA reads TGCGCCAGCAGCTTGGTTGGGGATACGTCGGGCGGAAGCTCTGGGGCCAACGTCCTGACTTTC.

The chain carries TRBV9 and TRBJ2-5; TRBD2 matches at 10 bases. Germline CDR1 SGDLS, CDR2 YYNGEE. This CDR3 has 13 residues. V dropped 4 bases and J dropped 7; count of bases not matched to a gene: 4. CDR3 in DNA: TGTGCCAGCAGCCTGGGACTAGCGAGGACCCAGTACTTC. Residues: CASSLGLARTQYF. The variable domain in full, completed from reference TRBV9 and TRBJ2-5, reads DSGVTQTPKHLITATGQRVTLRCSPRSGDLSVYWYQQSLDQGLQFLIQYYNGEERAKGNILERFSAQQFPDLHSELNLSSLELGDSALYFCASSLGLARTQYFGPGTRLLVL.

This sequence joins TRBV5-1 and TRBJ2-5; 7 bases fit TRBD2. Germline loops: CDR1 SGHRS, CDR2 YFSETQ. With V trimmed by 0 bases and J by 5 bases, 7 bases remained unmatched. The CDR3 spans 15 residues. The CDR3 is CASSLVLAEGETQYF. DNA for the CDR3: TGCGCCAGCAGCTTGGTCCTAGCGGAAGGGGAGACCCAGTACTTC.

The V and J genes are TRBV7-3 and TRBJ2-5, with TRBD2 matching 11 bases. The DNA end lines up better with TRBJ2-7; the J call may be wrong. CDR1 is SGHTA, CDR2 FQGTGA, per germline. The CDR3 consists of 14 residues. The CDR3 here is CASSEGTSGYEQYF. In DNA, the CDR3 is TGTGCCAGCAGCGAGGGGACTAGCGGCTACGAGCAGTACTTC.

In the case of this clonotype: A much larger clone is a single base away; this may be a read error. V is TRBV11-3 and J is TRBJ1-6; D may be TRBD1 (6 bases). The V end lost 0 bases, the J end lost 5 bases, and 11 bases lay between the germline ends. The length of the CDR3 is 16 residues. The germline gives CDR1 SGHNT, CDR2 YENEEA. The CDR3 DNA reads TGTGCCAGCAGCTTAGAAGAGGGGACACATAATTCACCCCTCCACTTT. This sequence encodes CASSLEEGTHNSPLHF.

Details on this clonotype: The junction does not match germline at one end; this may be a read error. The chain is built from TRBV28 and TRBJ1-2; D is perhaps TRBD1 (6 bases). Germline-derived CDR1 and CDR2 are MDHEN and SYDVKM. The CDR3 totals 15 residues. In DNA form, the CDR3 reads TGTGCCAACAGTCAAAAGGGGGACTTCATCTATGGCTACACCTTC. It is translated as CANSQKGDFIYGYTF.

This clonotype was counted many times. The chain has TRBV7-9 and TRBJ1-1; D may be TRBD1 (5 bases). This CDR3 is built from 14 residues. V was trimmed by 4 bases and J by 4 bases, leaving 13 bases between them. The germline V gene encodes CDR1 SEHNR and CDR2 FQNEAQ (reference sequence). The CDR3 region has the DNA TGTGCCAGCAGCTGGCCGGGACGGGGCACTGAAGCTTTCTTT. As protein: CASSWPGRGTEAFF.

This clonotype was observed many times. V gene TRBV7-8 combines with J gene TRBJ2-7; D is uncertain. There are 13 residues in the CDR3. V was cut by 2 bases and J by 7 bases, with 12 bases left in between. Germline V gives CDR1 SGHVS, CDR2 FQNEAQ. The CDR3 bases are TGTGCCAGCAGCTTATTTCGGCTCGCGGAGCAGTACTTC. This translates into CASSLFRLAEQYF.

The rearrangement uses TRBV7-9 and TRBJ1-4; a weak D match, TRBD1 (5 bases). The CDR3 has 15 residues. Germline CDR1 is SEHNR and CDR2 is FQNEAQ (reference sequence). V was shortened by 1 base and J by 8 bases, with 14 bases between the two germline ends. The CDR3 loop is CASSLVYPGREKLFF. CDR3 sequence (DNA): TGTGCCAGCAGCTTAGTCTATCCGGGACGAGAAAAACTGTTTTTT. Drawing the rest from reference TRBV7-9 and TRBJ1-4, the complete variable domain is DTGVSQNPRHKITKRGQNVTFRCDPISEHNRLYWYRQTLGQGPEFLTYFQNEAQLEKSRLLSDRFSAERPKGSFSTLEIQRTEQGDSAMYLCASSLVYPGREKLFFGSGTQLSVL.

Of note for this clonotype: Being one base from a much bigger clone, this may be a read error. V usage is TRBV6-6 and J usage is TRBJ1-5, with a possible D match to TRBD1 (5 bases). CDR3 size: 14 residues. CDR1 is MNHNY, CDR2 SVGAGI, per germline (reference sequence). Trimming left V 8 bases short and J 7 bases short, with 18 bases between. CDR3 coding DNA: TGTGCCAGCGGTAAACCGGGGGGGGAACAGCCCCAGCATTTT. Protein sequence: CASGKPGGEQPQHF.

V usage is TRBV10-3 and J usage is TRBJ1-2; D is ambiguous. CDR1 is ENHRY, CDR2 SYGVKD, per germline. Trimming cost V 8 bases and J 7 bases, with 23 bases left between them. CDR3 length equals 15 residues. CDR3 sequence (DNA): TGTGCCATCGCCAGCAGCTTGGTGCCACAATCTGGCTACACCTTC. As protein: CAIASSLVPQSGYTF.